The rows below give T cell receptor beta chains drawn from one sample of a study of T cell responses to AZD1222 COVID-19 vaccine. Using immunoSEQ multiplex PCR, the repertoire was profiled, and TCRdb retains in-frame clones only, with some absent. This sample carries 150,000 to 200,000 clones, over 90% of them seen once, and the ten largest clones take around 1.9%. Sequences were derived from peripheral blood, sampled 28 days after the second AZD1222 dose. The origin of the receptors is an adult who received the AZD1222 COVID-19 vaccine. Both conserved end residues are part of each CDR3. The D gene is left open where the match is weak. Clone size is shown for a subset of rows, as once, few, many or a class of expanded clone.

V gene	J gene	D gene	clone size	CDR3 DNA	CDR3 protein
TRBV18	TRBJ1-5	TRBD1	.	TGTGCCAGCTCCCCGGGACAGGGTTATAGCAATCAGCCCCAGCATTTT	CASSPGQGYSNQPQHF
TRBV12-3/TRBV12-4	TRBJ2-5	.	.	TGTGCCAGCAGCCTGACTGGGGGAGAGACCCAGTACTTC	CASSLTGGETQYF
TRBV7-8	TRBJ1-1	.	once	TGTGCCAGCAGCACAGGGCCAGACGCTTTCTTT	CASSTGPDAFF
TRBV6-5	TRBJ2-7	TRBD1	.	TGTGCCAGCATTCTCCGGGACAGGGCCTACGAGCAGTACTTC	CASILRDRAYEQYF
TRBV11-2	TRBJ1-5	.	once	TGTGCCAGCAGCGCCCGTATTGGAGACAATCAGCCCCAGCATTTT	CASSARIGDNQPQHF
TRBV2	TRBJ2-7	TRBD2	.	TGTGCCAGCAAGAGGACTAGCGGGTCCTACGAGCAGTACTTC	CASKRTSGSYEQYF
TRBV6-4	TRBJ1-5	.	.	TGTGCCAGCAGTGCCCCTAGCAATCAGCCCCAGCATTTT	CASSAPSNQPQHF
TRBV4-3	TRBJ2-3	TRBD2	.	TGCGCCAGCAGCCAAGACGGGGGGGCTTTAGATACGCAGTATTTT	CASSQDGGALDTQYF
TRBV29-1	TRBJ2-3	.	.	TGCAGCGGTGCACAGGGTTTTACAGATACGCAGTATTTT	CSGAQGFTDTQYF
TRBV7-2	TRBJ2-2	.	.	TGTGCCAGCAGCTTTTTTATGACCGGGGAGCTGTTTTTT	CASSFFMTGELFF
TRBV2	TRBJ2-2	TRBD2	.	TGTGCCAGCAGCCAGTCGGGACTAGCGGGGTCCGGGGAGCTGTTTTTT	CASSQSGLAGSGELFF
TRBV19	TRBJ1-1	TRBD1	.	TGTGCCAGTAGTATATCCCCCCTGGGACAGGGTCCGAACACTGAAGCTTTCTTT	CASSISPLGQGPNTEAFF
TRBV27	TRBJ2-7	.	.	.	CASSFGSGYEQYF
TRBV19	TRBJ1-5	.	.	TGTGCCAGCTTATCTAGCGGTCTGGGCAATCAGCCCCAGCATTTT	CASLSSGLGNQPQHF
TRBV2	TRBJ1-2	.	.	TGTGCCAGCAGTGATTCCAACAGGGCCAAATTTTTATTCGGCTACACCTTC	CASSDSNRAKFLFGYTF
TRBV10-3	TRBJ2-7	.	.	TGTGCCATCAGCAGGGGTATCCACGAGCAGTACTTC	CAISRGIHEQYF
TRBV11-3	TRBJ2-3	.	.	TGTGCCAGCAGCTTCGGAGATACGCAGTATTTT	CASSFGDTQYF
TRBV6-1	TRBJ1-5	TRBD1	once	TGTGCCAGCAGTGCCCGGGACAGGGGTCTCTACAATCAGCCCCAGCATTTT	CASSARDRGLYNQPQHF
TRBV7-7	TRBJ2-3	TRBD2	.	TGTGCCAGCAGCCCCCGCGGGAGGTCTAGCACAGATACGCAGTATTTT	CASSPRGRSSTDTQYF
TRBV27	TRBJ1-3	.	.	TGTGCCAGCAGTTCCGGGGCCCTCGTAAACACCATATATTTT	CASSSGALVNTIYF
TRBV6-6	TRBJ1-1	.	.	TGTGCCAGCACTCGACAGACTGAAGCTTTCTTT	CASTRQTEAFF
TRBV5-4	TRBJ2-5	TRBD2	.	TGTGCCAGCAGCTTGGACCAACTAGCGGGAGTGGTAGAGACCCAGTACTTC	CASSLDQLAGVVETQYF
TRBV6-5	TRBJ1-1	.	once	TGTGCCAGCAGCACCGACAGGCGGAACACTGAAGCTTTCTTT	CASSTDRRNTEAFF
TRBV10-3	TRBJ2-3	.	.	TGTGCCACGAGGGAGGGCACAGATACGCAGTATTTT	CATREGTDTQYF
TRBV11-2	TRBJ1-5	.	.	TGTGCCAGCAGCTTACAGCTGGGCAATCAGCCCCAGCATTTT	CASSLQLGNQPQHF
TRBV6-1	TRBJ1-5	.	.	TGTGCCAGCAGTGAATTCGCGGCAGGGAACAATCAGCCCCAGCATTTT	CASSEFAAGNNQPQHF
TRBV14	TRBJ2-3	.	.	TGTGCCAGCAGCCAGGGACTCGCCCTTAACACAGATACGCAGTATTTT	CASSQGLALNTDTQYF
TRBV27	TRBJ1-1	TRBD1	.	TGTGCCAGCAGTTTACAGGGGGGTACTGAAGCTTTCTTT	CASSLQGGTEAFF
TRBV12-3/TRBV12-4	TRBJ1-1	.	once	TGTGCCAGCAGTTCCTTGCTTGAAGCTTTCTTT	CASSSLLEAFF